One sample yielded the 23 T cell receptor beta chains listed below, sequenced in a study of shared clonotypes between healthy human individuals. CD45RO-negative, CCR7-positively selected cells formed the naive CD8 fraction, excluding terminally differentiated effector memory CD45RA+ cells. The data were produced by immunoSEQ multiplex PCR, yet TCRdb's version contains in-frame clones alone and is incomplete. The sample gives 2 million to 2.5 million clones, approximately 95% of which show up once; 0.9% to 1.4% is in the top ten. Specimen: naive CD8+ T cells sorted from blood. The receptors here all came from a man aged 18 to 29 in good health.

This clone came up once. This rearrangement joins TRBV12-5 to TRBJ2-5, with D unclear. The germline CDR1 and CDR2 sequences are LGHNT and FRNRAP. V lost 8 bases to trimming and J lost 1 base, with 11 bases between them. The CDR3 length is 13 residues. CDR3 nucleotide sequence: TGTGCTAGTAGTTCGGCTGGCCAAGAGACCCAGTACTTC. This codes for CASSSAGQETQYF.

The V and J genes are TRBV7-3 and TRBJ2-2; D is uncertain. V was clipped by 6 bases and J by 3 bases, with 8 bases between them. Germline CDR1 is SGHTA and CDR2 is FQGTGA. The length of the CDR3 is 13 residues. The DNA for the CDR3 is TGTGCCAGCAGTTTAGACTACACCGGGGAGCTGTTTTTT. This translates into CASSLDYTGELFF.

Remarks on this clone: The sample has other DNA sequences that encode this CDR3 too. The V gene is TRBV7-9, the J gene TRBJ1-1, with D possibly being TRBD1 (6 bases). V gave up 5 bases and J gave up 2 bases, with 9 bases separating them. The CDR3 contains 13 residues. CDR1 and CDR2 from the germline V gene are SEHNR and FQNEAQ (reference sequence). The CDR3 sequence: CASSEGVNTEAFF. CDR3 nucleotides: TGTGCCAGCAGCGAGGGGGTCAACACTGAAGCTTTCTTT. Drawing the rest from reference TRBV7-9 and TRBJ1-1, the complete variable domain is DTGVSQNPRHKITKRGQNVTFRCDPISEHNRLYWYRQTLGQGPEFLTYFQNEAQLEKSRLLSDRFSAERPKGSFSTLEIQRTEQGDSAMYLCASSEGVNTEAFFGQGTRLTVV.

As regards this clone: One junction end disagrees with the germline gene, perhaps due to a read error. This specimen includes other DNA sequences encoding the same CDR3. This chain links TRBV29-1 with TRBJ2-3; weak D call: TRBD1 (6 bases). Germline CDR1 and CDR2: SQVTM and ANQGSEA. This CDR3 has 13 amino acids. The CDR3 sequence is CSVGQASADTQYF. The CDR3 nucleotides are TGCAGCGTTGGACAGGCCTCGGCGGATACGCAATATTTT.

The CDR3 reads CASSQESPSRDRAYEQYF. The CDR3 nucleotides read TGCGCCAGCAGCCAAGAATCCCCTTCCCGGGACAGGGCCTACGAGCAGTACTTC. The V gene is TRBV4-1, the J gene TRBJ2-7, with 9 bases fitting TRBD1. In germline, CDR1 is MGHRA, CDR2 YSYEKL. The CDR3 extends over 18 amino acids. Losses at the gene ends were 0 bases for V and 2 bases for J; bases not matched to a gene: 11.

This clone was counted a few times. In the same sample, other DNA sequences code for this CDR3. The chain couples TRBV7-9 to TRBJ1-2; D not certain. Germline CDR1 reads SEHNR; CDR2 reads FQNEAQ (reference sequence). The CDR3 is made up of 12 amino acids. V lost 3 bases and J 3 bases, leaving 5 bases between the germline ends. In DNA, the CDR3 is TGTGCCAGCAGCTTTGGAGACTATGGCTACACCTTC. It codes for CASSFGDYGYTF.

The chain employs TRBV4-3 and TRBJ2-1; D not resolved. V shed 0 bases and J shed 6 bases, with 12 bases lying between them. The CDR3 loop spans 15 amino acids. The germline gives CDR1 LGHNA, CDR2 YSLEER. CDR3 protein: CASSQETGAINEQFF. DNA of the CDR3: TGCGCCAGCAGCCAAGAAACGGGTGCTATCAATGAGCAGTTCTTC.

This sequence joins TRBV2 and TRBJ2-1; D is perhaps TRBD1 or TRBD2 (6 bases each). The ends were cut back, 4 bases at V and 5 bases at J, with 24 bases in the middle. The length of the CDR3 is 18 residues. In germline, CDR1 is SNHLY, CDR2 FYNNEI. CDR3 region: CASSVALNTGTGDNEQFF. As DNA, the CDR3 is TGTGCCAGCAGTGTAGCGTTGAATACAGGGACTGGAGACAATGAGCAGTTCTTC.

The CDR3 protein is CASTTGLMAFF. DNA of the CDR3: TGTGCCAGCACGACAGGGCTTATGGCTTTCTTT. This chain uses TRBV6-5 with TRBJ1-1; 7 bases map to TRBD1. Germline trimming cut 7 bases from V and 11 bases from J; bases unmatched to any gene: 7. From germline, CDR1 is MNHEY and CDR2 SVGAGI. The CDR3 consists of 11 residues.

The chain is built from TRBV5-1 and TRBJ1-1; D gene ambiguous. Germline CDR1 and CDR2: SGHRS and YFSETQ. Trimming cost V 2 bases and J 1 base, with 9 bases left between them. The CDR3 has 14 amino acids. The CDR3 region is CASSFSGGNTEAFF. The CDR3 nucleotides read TGCGCCAGCAGCTTTTCGGGTGGGAACACTGAAGCTTTCTTT.

As concerns this clone: Other DNA sequences in the sample encode the same CDR3. The CDR3 region is CASSQGGLEETQYF. The DNA for the CDR3 is TGCGCCAGCAGCCAAGGGGGACTAGAAGAGACCCAGTACTTC. The V gene is TRBV4-1, the J gene TRBJ2-5; 8 bases align to TRBD2. The germline gives CDR1 MGHRA, CDR2 YSYEKL. The CDR3 extends over 14 amino acids. Trimming removed 1 base from V and 3 bases from J; junction bases left unmatched: 1.

The rearrangement joins TRBV29-1 to TRBJ2-7; 7 positions match TRBD2. The germline CDR1 and CDR2 sequences are SQVTM and ANQGSEA. The V segment lost 3 bases and the J segment 3 bases; nucleotides outside the gene matches: 2. The CDR3 spans 12 residues. The CDR3: CSVEASGYEQYF. The CDR3 DNA follows: TGCAGCGTTGAGGCTAGCGGCTACGAGCAGTACTTC.

The rearrangement links TRBV5-4 to TRBJ2-2, with 10 bases aligning to TRBD2. Per germline, CDR1 SGHNT and CDR2 YYREEE (reference sequence). J was trimmed by 1 base and V by 3 bases; bases with no gene match: 3. CDR3 size: 16 residues. This chain's CDR3 is CASSSGLAWNTGELFF. The CDR3 DNA follows: TGTGCCAGCAGCTCGGGACTAGCGTGGAACACCGGGGAGCTGTTTTTT.

Regarding this clone: This same CDR3 is encoded by further DNA sequences in the sample. The V gene is TRBV5-6, the J gene TRBJ1-1, with D maybe TRBD1 (6 bases). Per the germline V gene, CDR1 is SGHDT and CDR2 is YYEEEE. Deletions cut 4 bases from V and 2 bases from J, with 9 bases between. This CDR3 has 13 residues. CDR3 sequence: CASSGTLNTEAFF. The DNA for the CDR3 is TGTGCCAGCAGCGGGACATTAAACACTGAAGCTTTCTTT.

This chain links TRBV2 with TRBJ2-3; a possible D gene is TRBD1 (5 bases). The CDR3 extends over 13 amino acids. The V gene lost 7 bases and the J gene lost 3 bases, with 11 bases spanning the gap. Germline CDR1 reads SNHLY; CDR2 reads FYNNEI. In DNA form, the CDR3 reads TGTGCCAGCATCCAGGGCTTTACAGATACGCAGTATTTT. Protein sequence: CASIQGFTDTQYF.

The chain employs TRBV5-8 and TRBJ2-7, with 8 nucleotides matching TRBD1. Germline loops: CDR1 SGHTS, CDR2 YDEGEE. This CDR3 spans 14 amino acids. Losses at the gene ends were 3 bases for V and 6 bases for J; bases not matched to a gene: 8. In nucleotides, the CDR3 is TGTGCCAGCAGCTACAATTCAGGGGGCCTCGAGCAGTACTTC. Protein product: CASSYNSGGLEQYF.

Worth noting for this clone: The junction differs from germline at one of its ends, possibly a read error. The V and J genes are TRBV19 and TRBJ1-1, with D unclear. CDR1 is LNHDA and CDR2 is SQIVND in the germline V gene (reference sequence). This CDR3 contains 12 residues. The CDR3 reads CASSIDREGMRF. The CDR3 DNA reads TGTGCCAGTAGTATAGATCGTGAAGGGATGAGGTTT.

The V gene is TRBV7-9, the J gene TRBJ1-2, with D possibly being TRBD1 (5 bases). CDR1 is SEHNR and CDR2 is FQNEAQ in the germline V gene (reference sequence). V was trimmed by 5 bases and J by 0 bases, leaving 13 bases between them. The CDR3 consists of 15 residues. In DNA, the CDR3 is TGTGCCAGCAGCCAAACGACAGCTACTAACTATGGCTACACCTTC. This codes for CASSQTTATNYGYTF.

The chain is built from TRBV6-5 and TRBJ2-7; TRBD1 agrees at 11 bases. The CDR3 totals 15 residues. J gave up 0 bases and V 4 bases, and 2 bases lay outside the gene matches. In germline, CDR1 is MNHEY, CDR2 SVGAGI. This CDR3 reads CASSFGTGGSYEQYF. Written as DNA, the CDR3 is TGTGCCAGCAGTTTTGGGACAGGGGGCTCCTACGAGCAGTACTTC.

The J gene is TRBJ2-2, the V gene TRBV29-1, with D maybe TRBD1 (6 bases). The V gene's germline CDR1 is SQVTM and CDR2 ANQGSEA. CDR3 length: 15 amino acids. V gave up 6 bases and J gave up 4 bases, with 18 bases separating them. The CDR3 protein is CSVGAAGGPTGELFF. The CDR3 bases are TGCAGCGTGGGGGCCGCGGGCGGTCCCACCGGGGAGCTGTTTTTT.

This chain links TRBV20-1 with TRBJ2-3; D ambiguous. The CDR3 covers 10 residues. V shed 5 bases and J shed 5 bases, with 5 bases lying between them. Germline V gene data show CDR1 as DFQATT and CDR2 as SNEGSKA (reference sequence). For the CDR3, the DNA is TGCAGTGCTCAGATAGATACGCAGTATTTT. Translation gives CSAQIDTQYF.

In regard to this clone: The sample carries other DNA sequences with the same CDR3. This rearrangement joins TRBV19 to TRBJ2-7; no clear D gene. CDR3 length: 13 residues. Germline V gene sequence: CDR1 LNHDA, CDR2 SQIVND (reference sequence). V lost 3 bases, J lost 2 bases, and 8 bases lay in between. The CDR3 sequence is CASSIRVPYEQYF. The CDR3 DNA reads as TGTGCCAGTAGTATTCGGGTTCCCTACGAGCAGTACTTC.

The chain links TRBV4-1 to TRBJ2-7, with D perhaps matching TRBD1 (6 bases). Between the trimmed V and J ends, which lost 0 bases and 4 bases, there was a span of 10 bases. Germline loops: CDR1 MGHRA, CDR2 YSYEKL. This CDR3 contains 14 residues. The CDR3 bases are TGCGCCAGCAGCCAAGACAACAGGGCATACGAGCAGTACTTC. Amino acid sequence: CASSQDNRAYEQYF.